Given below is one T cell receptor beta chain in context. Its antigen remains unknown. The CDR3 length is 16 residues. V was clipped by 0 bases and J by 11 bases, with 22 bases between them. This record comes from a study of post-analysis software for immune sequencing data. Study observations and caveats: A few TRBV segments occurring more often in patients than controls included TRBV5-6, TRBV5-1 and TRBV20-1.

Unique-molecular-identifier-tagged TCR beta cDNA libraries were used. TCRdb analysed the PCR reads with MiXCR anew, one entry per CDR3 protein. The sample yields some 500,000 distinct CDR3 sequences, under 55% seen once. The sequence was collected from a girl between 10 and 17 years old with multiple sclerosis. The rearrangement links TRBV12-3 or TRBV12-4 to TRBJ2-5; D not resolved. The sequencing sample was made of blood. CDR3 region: CASSLAPSEARYKQYF. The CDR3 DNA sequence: TGTGCCAGCAGTTTAGCCCCGTCCGAAGCTCGTTACAAGCAGTACTTC.